Listed below are T cell receptor beta chains from one sample, sequenced in a study of blood T cell repertoires in COVID-19. TCRdb's table, derived via immunoSEQ multiplex PCR, lists solely in-frame clones and lacks some. Among 100,000 or so clones listed, about nine tenths were seen once. Sequencing was carried out using peripheral blood. These receptors were collected from a man aged 65 to 79 with acute or convalescent COVID-19. Each CDR3 is given with its conserved first and last residue.

v_call: TRBV24-1; cdr3_aa: CATSDFQPMTGLETQYF
v_call: TRBV28; cdr3_aa: CASRSPKGVRTEAFF
v_call: TRBV13; cdr3_aa: CASSSRFRVLSHEQYF
v_call: TRBV6-6; cdr3_aa: CASSFSGSPPEQYF
v_call: TRBV10-3; cdr3_aa: CAIIASSESTDTQYF
v_call: TRBV28; cdr3_aa: CASSLVRKETQYF
v_call: TRBV7-2; cdr3_aa: CASSFRAGGLNGELFF
v_call: TRBV5-1; cdr3_aa: CASSFTSGGMAETQYF
v_call: TRBV28; cdr3_aa: CASLASPDTQYF
v_call: TRBV19; cdr3_aa: CASSKAGGPYNEQFF